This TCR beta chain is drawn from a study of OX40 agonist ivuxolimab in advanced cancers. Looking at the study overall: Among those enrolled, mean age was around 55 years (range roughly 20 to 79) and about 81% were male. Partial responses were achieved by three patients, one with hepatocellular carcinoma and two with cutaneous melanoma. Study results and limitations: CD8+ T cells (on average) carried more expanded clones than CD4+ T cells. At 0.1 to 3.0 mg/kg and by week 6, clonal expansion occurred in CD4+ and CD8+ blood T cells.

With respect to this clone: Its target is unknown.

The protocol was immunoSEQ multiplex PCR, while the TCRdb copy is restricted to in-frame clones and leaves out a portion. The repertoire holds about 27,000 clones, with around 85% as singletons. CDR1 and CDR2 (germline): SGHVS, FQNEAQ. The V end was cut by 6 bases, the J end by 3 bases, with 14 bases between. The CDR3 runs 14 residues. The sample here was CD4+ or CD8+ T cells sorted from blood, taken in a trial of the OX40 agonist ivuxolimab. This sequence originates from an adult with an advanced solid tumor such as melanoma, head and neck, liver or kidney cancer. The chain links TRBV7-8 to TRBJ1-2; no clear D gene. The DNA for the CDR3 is TGTGCCAGCAGTTGGTGGGGTTCTGACTATGGCTACACCTTC. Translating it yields CASSWWGSDYGYTF.